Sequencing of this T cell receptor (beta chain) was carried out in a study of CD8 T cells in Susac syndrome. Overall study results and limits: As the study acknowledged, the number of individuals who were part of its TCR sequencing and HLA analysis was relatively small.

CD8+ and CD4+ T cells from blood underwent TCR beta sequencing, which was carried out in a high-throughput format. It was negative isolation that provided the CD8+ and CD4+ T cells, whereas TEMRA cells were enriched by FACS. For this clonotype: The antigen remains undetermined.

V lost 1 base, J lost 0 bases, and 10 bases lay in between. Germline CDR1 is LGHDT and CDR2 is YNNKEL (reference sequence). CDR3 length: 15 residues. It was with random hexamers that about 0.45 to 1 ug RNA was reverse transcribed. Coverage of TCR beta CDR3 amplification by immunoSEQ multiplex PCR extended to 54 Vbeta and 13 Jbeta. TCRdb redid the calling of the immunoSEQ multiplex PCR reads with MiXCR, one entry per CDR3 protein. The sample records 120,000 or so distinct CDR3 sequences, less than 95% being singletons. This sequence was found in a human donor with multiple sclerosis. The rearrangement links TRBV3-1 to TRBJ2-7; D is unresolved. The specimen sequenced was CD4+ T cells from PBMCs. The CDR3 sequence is CASSQGPVGSYEQYF. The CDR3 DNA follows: TGTGCCAGCAGCCAAGGGCCGGTCGGCTCCTACGAGCAGTACTTC.